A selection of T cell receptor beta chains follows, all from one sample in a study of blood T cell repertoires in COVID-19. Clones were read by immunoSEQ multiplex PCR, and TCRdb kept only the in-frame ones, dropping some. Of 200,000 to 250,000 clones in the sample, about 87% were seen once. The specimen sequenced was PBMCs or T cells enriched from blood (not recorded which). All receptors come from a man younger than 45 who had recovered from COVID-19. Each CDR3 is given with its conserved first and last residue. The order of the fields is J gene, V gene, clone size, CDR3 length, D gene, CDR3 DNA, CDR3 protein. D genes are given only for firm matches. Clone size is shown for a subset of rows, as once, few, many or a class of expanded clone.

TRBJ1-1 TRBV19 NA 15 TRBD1 TGTGCCAGTAGTATTAGAGGACAGGGAAACACTGAAGCTTTCTTT CASSIRGQGNTEAFF
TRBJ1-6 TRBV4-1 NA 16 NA TGCGCCAGCAGCCACCCTCGGCAGGGTTACAATTCACCCCTCCACTTT CASSHPRQGYNSPLHF
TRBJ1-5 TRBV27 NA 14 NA TGTGCCAGCCGGGGTGAGGGATGGAATCAGCCCCAGCATTTT CASRGEGWNQPQHF
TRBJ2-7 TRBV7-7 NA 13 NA TGTGCCAGCAGCTTAGTGGGCCGGGGCGAGCAGTACTTC CASSLVGRGEQYF
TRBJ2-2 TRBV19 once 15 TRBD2 TGTGCCAGTAGTATACAGCGGGGGGGGATCGGGGAGCTGTTTTTT CASSIQRGGIGELFF
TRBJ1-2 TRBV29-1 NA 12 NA TGCAGCGTTGAATTCGGGATCTATGGCTACACCTTC CSVEFGIYGYTF
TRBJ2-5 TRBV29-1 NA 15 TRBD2 TGCAGCGTTGACACTAGCGGGGGACTCCAAGAGACCCAGTACTTC CSVDTSGGLQETQYF
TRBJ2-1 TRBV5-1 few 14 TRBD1 TGCGCCAGCAGGTGGACAGGGGACAGGGATGAGCAGTTCTTC CASRWTGDRDEQFF
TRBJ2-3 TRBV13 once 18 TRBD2 TGTGCCAGCAGCCCCTTTAGTACCCGGGAGGGCCCCGCAGATACGCAGTATTTT CASSPFSTREGPADTQYF
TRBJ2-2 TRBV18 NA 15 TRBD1 TGTGCCAGCTCACCCGCGACACAGGGGACCGGGGAGCTGTTTTTT CASSPATQGTGELFF
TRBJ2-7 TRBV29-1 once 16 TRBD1 TGCAGCGTGAGGGACAGGGATCCTCTTCAGTCCTACGAGCAGTACTTC CSVRDRDPLQSYEQYF
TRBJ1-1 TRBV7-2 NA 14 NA TGTGCCAGCAGCTTAACCGGGGAAGGCACTGAAGCTTTCTTT CASSLTGEGTEAFF
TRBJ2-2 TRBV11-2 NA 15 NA TGTGCCAGCAGCTCAACGACAGGGAACACCGGGGAGCTGTTTTTT CASSSTTGNTGELFF
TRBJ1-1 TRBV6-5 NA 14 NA TGTGCCAGCAGGCTCACCGGGTCGCACACTGAAGCTTTCTTT CASRLTGSHTEAFF
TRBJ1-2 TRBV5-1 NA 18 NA TGCGCCAGCAGCTTGGGAGGCCTACAGGGAGTCGTAGGGTATGGCTACACCTTC CASSLGGLQGVVGYGYTF
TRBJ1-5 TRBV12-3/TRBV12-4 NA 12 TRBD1 TGTGCCAGCAGCGACAGGGGACAGCCCCAGCATTTT CASSDRGQPQHF
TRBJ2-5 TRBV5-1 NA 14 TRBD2 TGCGCCAGCACTCCGGTAGCGGGGGTAGAGACCCAGTACTTC CASTPVAGVETQYF
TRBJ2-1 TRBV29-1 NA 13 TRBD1 TGCAGCGTCGACGGGCTAGCAGGGGGTGAGCAGTTCTTC CSVDGLAGGEQFF
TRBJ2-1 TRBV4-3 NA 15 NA TGCGCCAGCGCTCGCACTAGTTTGGCCTACAATGAGCAGTTCTTC CASARTSLAYNEQFF
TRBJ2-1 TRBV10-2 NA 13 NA TGCGCCAGCAGTAATACTAGGGTCGGTGAGCAGTTCTTC CASSNTRVGEQFF
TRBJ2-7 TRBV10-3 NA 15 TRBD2 TGTGCCATCAGTGAGCAAAAGCGGGAGCTATACGAGCAGTACTTC CAISEQKRELYEQYF
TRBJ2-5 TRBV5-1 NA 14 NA TGCGCCAGCAGCCCCCGCAGGCTACAAGAGACCCAGTACTTC CASSPRRLQETQYF
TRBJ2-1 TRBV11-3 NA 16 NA TGTGCCAGCAGCTTATCTTGGGGGCCAACCTACAATGAGCAGTTCTTC CASSLSWGPTYNEQFF
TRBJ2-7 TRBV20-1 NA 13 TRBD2 TGCAGTGCTAGTTCAGCGGGACTTTACGAGCAGTACTTC CSASSAGLYEQYF
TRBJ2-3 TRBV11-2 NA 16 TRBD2 TGTGCCAGCAGCTTAGGCTCGCGGGGGACCTTGGATACGCAGTATTTT CASSLGSRGTLDTQYF
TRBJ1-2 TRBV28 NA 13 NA TGTGCCAGCCAAAACGCAGGGTACTATGGCTACACCTTC CASQNAGYYGYTF
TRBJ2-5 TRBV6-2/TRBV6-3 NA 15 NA TGTGCCAGCAGTCCCGCAGGGGACCCACAAGAGACCCAGTACTTC CASSPAGDPQETQYF
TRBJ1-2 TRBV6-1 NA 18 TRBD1 TGTGCCAGCAGTGAAGCGGTGGGACAGCTAAACCCCAACTATGGCTACACCTTC CASSEAVGQLNPNYGYTF
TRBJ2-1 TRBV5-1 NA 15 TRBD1 TGCGCCAGCAGCTTGGAGGGACAGGGCTACAATGAGCAGTTCTTC CASSLEGQGYNEQFF